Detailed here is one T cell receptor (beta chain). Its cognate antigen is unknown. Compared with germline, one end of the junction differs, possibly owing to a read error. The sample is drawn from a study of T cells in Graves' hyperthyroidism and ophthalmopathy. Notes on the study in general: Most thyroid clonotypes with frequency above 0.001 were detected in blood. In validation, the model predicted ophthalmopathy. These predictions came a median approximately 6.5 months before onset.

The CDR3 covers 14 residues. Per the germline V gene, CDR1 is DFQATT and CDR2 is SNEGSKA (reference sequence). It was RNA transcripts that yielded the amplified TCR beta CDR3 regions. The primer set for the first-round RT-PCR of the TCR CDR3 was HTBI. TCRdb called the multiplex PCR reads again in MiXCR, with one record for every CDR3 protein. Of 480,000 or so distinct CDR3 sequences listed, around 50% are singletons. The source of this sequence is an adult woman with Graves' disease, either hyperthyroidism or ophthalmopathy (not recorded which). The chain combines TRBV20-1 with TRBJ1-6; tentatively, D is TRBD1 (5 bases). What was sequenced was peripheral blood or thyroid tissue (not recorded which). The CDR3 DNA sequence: TGCCGAGCTAGAGATAGGACAACCAATTCGCCCCTCCACTTT. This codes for CRARDRTTNSPLHF.